These T cell receptor beta chains were read from a single sample in a study of neurological immune-mediated disorders. TCRdb reanalysed the 5' RACE reads using MiXCR and keeps one entry per CDR3 protein. The data show approximately 84,000 distinct CDR3 sequences, about 4.3% seen once. Sequencing input: PBMCs. These receptors were taken from an older woman with multiple sclerosis. CDR3s include the opening cysteine and the closing phenylalanine or tryptophan. A D gene is named only where the DNA matches it firmly.

TRBV4-1	.	17	TRBJ1-5	CASSQVTLLDSNQPQHF
TRBV18	TRBD1	16	TRBJ1-5	CASSPSDRGRNQPQHF
TRBV5-1	TRBD2	14	TRBJ2-1	CASSLAWGGNEQFF
TRBV12-3/TRBV12-4	.	13	TRBJ1-2	CASRPGGVVGYTF
TRBV15	.	13	TRBJ2-2	CATGPPRSGDLFF
TRBV7-9	.	13	TRBJ1-1	CASLGVPNTEAFF
TRBV24-1	TRBD2	15	TRBJ2-1	CATSDWTSAGNEQFF
TRBV18	.	15	TRBJ1-4	CASSANSATNEKLFF
TRBV7-2	TRBD2	15	TRBJ2-1	CASSRRGRGGDEQFF
TRBV7-9	.	15	TRBJ1-1	CASSLGAGLLSTAFF
TRBV20-1	TRBD1	15	TRBJ1-6	CSATRQGAENSPLHF
TRBV29-1	.	14	TRBJ1-4	CSARQPEGSEKLFF
TRBV12-3/TRBV12-4	.	18	TRBJ2-6	CASSRPQRTLAGANVLTF
TRBV3-1	.	14	TRBJ1-5	CASSQVGSNQPQHF
TRBV4-2	TRBD1	16	TRBJ1-1	CASSQAPGQGAAEAFF
TRBV20-1	.	13	TRBJ2-1	CSAKWTAHNEQFF
TRBV10-3	.	14	TRBJ2-5	CAIRGTGPQETQYF
TRBV6-5	.	12	TRBJ1-2	CASSYGRGMYTF
TRBV28	.	16	TRBJ1-6	CASSLQGGPYNSPLHF
TRBV5-1	.	16	TRBJ1-4	CASSLRVTGGGEKLFF
TRBV5-1	.	12	TRBJ1-1	CASSEPQGKAFF
TRBV20-1	TRBD1	16	TRBJ1-2	CSARDLGTGSSDGYTF
TRBV20-1	.	15	TRBJ1-6	CSAARDSRGNSPLHF
TRBV6-5	.	16	TRBJ1-2	CASSRREDQYNYGYTF
TRBV20-1	TRBD1	15	TRBJ2-7	CSARGYRQGDYEQYF
TRBV6-1	.	11	TRBJ1-5	CASSEERPQHF
TRBV2	TRBD2	13	TRBJ2-1	CASWGVAGAAQFF
TRBV20-1	TRBD2	15	TRBJ2-7	CSANLAGKLTYEQYF
TRBV12-3/TRBV12-4	.	15	TRBJ1-1	CASSIILGAVRVAFF
TRBV6-1	.	15	TRBJ2-5	CASSDDRSPLETQYF
TRBV6-2/TRBV6-3	.	16	TRBJ2-7	CASSYISAGAPYEQYF
TRBV5-1	.	13	TRBJ1-2	CASSLGAGFGYTF
TRBV20-1	.	14	TRBJ1-1	CSARPGSGRTEAFF
TRBV27	.	15	TRBJ1-3	CASKRRDGLGNTIYF
TRBV5-1	TRBD1	18	TRBJ2-7	CASSLTGVATLPFYEQYF
TRBV3-1	TRBD1	14	TRBJ1-5	CASSPDRAGQPQHF
TRBV5-5	.	15	TRBJ1-6	CASSLFPLHDSPLHF
TRBV5-4	TRBD1	14	TRBJ2-5	CASSLGGTEETQYF
TRBV6-5	TRBD2	15	TRBJ2-1	CASRTAGGPTHEQFF
TRBV7-7	TRBD1	16	TRBJ2-2	CASSLSQGAVTGELFF
TRBV5-1	.	13	TRBJ2-1	CASSLTAPREQFF